The T cell receptor (beta chain) described here comes from a study of blood T cells in healthy people across ages. After removal of 5 bases from V and 7 bases from J, the junction contained 9 bases not matched to a gene. The germline V gene encodes CDR1 ENHRY and CDR2 SYGVKD. The CDR3 runs 15 residues. Primers used in a second PCR of about 6 to 12 cycles were a sample-barcoded 5' primer and a J-beta primer mix. TCRdb reanalysed the 5' RACE reads using MiXCR and keeps one entry per CDR3 protein. This table has hundreds of thousands of distinct CDR3 sequences, roughly 50% appearing once. Each sample yielded at least 6 million isolated PBMCs. This clonotype appeared a few times.

The sequencing input was blood. The rearrangement joins TRBV10-3 to TRBJ2-1; the match to TRBD2 covers 9 bases. The clonotype was recovered from a woman aged 60-70 years in good health. The CDR3 here is CAISRQREVENEQFF. For the CDR3, the DNA is TGTGCCATCAGTCGACAGCGGGAGGTTGAGAATGAGCAGTTCTTC.